These T cell receptor beta chains were read from a single sample in a study of T-cell reconstitution after alpha-beta-depleted transplantation in children. TCRdb reanalysed the PCR reads using MiXCR and keeps one entry per CDR3 protein. The sample carries about 870,000 distinct CDR3 sequences, about 15% recorded once. Sample: PBMCs, mostly from graft donor cells, taken 360 days after TCRalphabeta/CD19-depleted stem cell transplant. The receptors stem from a male patient aged 10-17 years who had a stem cell transplant for acute lymphoblastic leukemia, so the T cells may come from the graft donor. The CDR3 runs from the conserved cysteine through the conserved F or W. D genes are given only for firm matches. Clone size is shown for a subset of rows, as once, few, many or a class of expanded clone.

TRBV7-8	-	TRBJ2-7	-	TGTGCCAGCAGCCACGGACACTCAGCCTACGAGCAGTACTTC	CASSHGHSAYEQYF
TRBV18	-	TRBJ1-5	few	TGTGCCAGCTCACCCCAGATTGGAAATCAGCCCCAGCATTTT	CASSPQIGNQPQHF
TRBV7-8	-	TRBJ1-1	many	TGTGCCAGCAGCTTAGCGATAGGGGGAAGGACTGAAGCTTTCTTT	CASSLAIGGRTEAFF
TRBV5-1	TRBD1	TRBJ1-2	-	TGCGCCAGCAGCCCCCGACAGGGTTTGAGCTACACCTTC	CASSPRQGLSYTF
TRBV9	-	TRBJ1-2	-	TGTGCCAGCAGCGTACGCCCGGGGGGCGGCTACACCTTC	CASSVRPGGGYTF
TRBV20-1	TRBD2	TRBJ2-2	few	TGCAGTGCTAGAGAGCGGGAGTTCGGCGGGGAGCTGTTTTTT	CSAREREFGGELFF
TRBV5-1	-	TRBJ2-1	few	TGCGCCAGCAGCTTCGACGGGACTGAGCAGTTCTTC	CASSFDGTEQFF
TRBV6-1	-	TRBJ1-2	many	TGTGCCAGCAGTATCCCTCAGGAGAGTGATGGCTACACCTTC	CASSIPQESDGYTF
TRBV10-3	TRBD1	TRBJ2-7	many	TGTGCCATCAGTGAGCAGGGGGCGGGTTACGAGCAGTACTTC	CAISEQGAGYEQYF
TRBV5-1	-	TRBJ2-6	few	TGCGCCAGCAGCTCACATACAGGGTTCGGGGCCAACGTCCTGACTTTC	CASSSHTGFGANVLTF
TRBV5-1	TRBD1	TRBJ1-2	-	TGCGCCAGCAGCCGGACAGGGATCCGCGGCTACACCTTC	CASSRTGIRGYTF
TRBV5-1	TRBD1	TRBJ1-1	-	TGCGCCAGCAGCTTGACCGTACGGGGGCAGGGGGGCACTGAAGCTTTCTTT	CASSLTVRGQGGTEAFF
TRBV9	TRBD1	TRBJ2-1	many	TGTGCCAGCAGCGTACAGGGGGCCTCCTACAATGAGCAGTTCTTC	CASSVQGASYNEQFF
TRBV19	-	TRBJ1-5	-	TGTGCCAGTAGCACAACGAGGGCTAGTCAGCCCCAGCATTTT	CASSTTRASQPQHF
TRBV9	-	TRBJ2-1	many	TGTGCCAGCAGCGTAGTGGGGTACAATGAGCAGTTCTTC	CASSVVGYNEQFF
TRBV7-9	-	TRBJ1-5	-	TGTGCCAGCAGCTTCGGACACGTCAATCAGCCCCAGCATTTT	CASSFGHVNQPQHF
TRBV12-3/TRBV12-4	TRBD1	TRBJ1-2	few	TGTGCCAGCAGTTCGGGGGACAGGCCTCTATATGGCTACACCTTC	CASSSGDRPLYGYTF
TRBV12-3/TRBV12-4	TRBD2	TRBJ2-1	-	TGTGCCAGCAGTAAGGGACTAGCGGGAGGGGTTAACAATGAGCAGTTCTTC	CASSKGLAGGVNNEQFF
TRBV15	TRBD1	TRBJ1-2	-	TGTGCCACCAGCAGAGAGGCGACAGGGCACTATGGCTACACCTTC	CATSREATGHYGYTF
TRBV4-1	-	TRBJ2-7	many	TGCGCCAGCGCAGTGATCAACACAGCCTACGAGCAGTACTTC	CASAVINTAYEQYF
TRBV4-1	-	TRBJ1-3	few	TGCGCCAGCAGCCAAGAAGACAGCTCTGGAAACACCATATATTTT	CASSQEDSSGNTIYF